These 4 T cell receptor beta chains share one sample of origin, sequenced in a study of blood T cell repertoires in COVID-19 (dated by TCRdb to 2018 to 2021). Library preparation used the immunoSEQ multiplex PCR assay. This immuneACCESS table, as held by TCRdb, lists in-frame sequences with V and J called but not all clones. Of the missing ones, under half trace to an unresolved V gene in checked studies; the others have no known cause. This sample gives around 150,000 clones in total; 75% to 90% of them show up just once. The ten largest clones take up 3% to 3.5% of the sample. Sequences were obtained from peripheral blood. These receptors were obtained from a human donor with acute or convalescent COVID-19. The donor label of this sample is uncertain.

The V and J genes are TRBV9 and TRBJ2-3, with 11 bases identical to TRBD2. The CDR3 is 16 amino acids. From germline, CDR1 is SGDLS and CDR2 YYNGEE. V shed 3 bases, J shed 4 bases, and the junction held 7 bases outside the gene matches. CDR3 region: CASSATSGGSPDTQYF. In DNA form, the CDR3 reads TGTGCCAGCAGCGCCACTAGCGGGGGATCTCCAGATACGCAGTATTTT.

The chain uses TRBV6-5 and TRBJ1-1; 7 nucleotides agree with TRBD1. Germline values: CDR1 MNHEY, CDR2 SVGAGI. After removal of 6 bases from V and 4 bases from J, the junction contained 8 bases not matched to a gene. The CDR3 is 14 residues long. The CDR3 reads CASRDRALATEAFF. CDR3 DNA: TGTGCCAGCAGAGACAGGGCTTTGGCCACTGAAGCTTTCTTT.

J is TRBJ2-3 and V is TRBV24-1, with TRBD2 as a possible D gene (5 bases). The V gene's germline CDR1 is KGHDR and CDR2 SFDVKD. The CDR3 totals 14 residues. Trimming took off 5 bases at V and 4 bases at J, with 12 bases between the two ends. The CDR3 DNA reads TGTGCCACCAGTGGTGCGGGTAGCCCAGATACGCAGTATTTT. Translated: CATSGAGSPDTQYF.

Of note for this clone: A junction boundary mismatches the germline segment, possibly from a read error. J is TRBJ2-5 and V is TRBV3-1 (or the pseudogene TRBV3-2); 8 bases line up with TRBD2. The CDR3 spans 17 residues. Germline V CDR1 and CDR2: LGHDT, YNNKEL (reference sequence). Written as DNA, the CDR3 is TGTGCCCGCAGCCAAGGGTTCGGGGGGGGGCAGCGAGAGACCCAGTACTTC. This sequence encodes CARSQGFGGGQRETQYF.